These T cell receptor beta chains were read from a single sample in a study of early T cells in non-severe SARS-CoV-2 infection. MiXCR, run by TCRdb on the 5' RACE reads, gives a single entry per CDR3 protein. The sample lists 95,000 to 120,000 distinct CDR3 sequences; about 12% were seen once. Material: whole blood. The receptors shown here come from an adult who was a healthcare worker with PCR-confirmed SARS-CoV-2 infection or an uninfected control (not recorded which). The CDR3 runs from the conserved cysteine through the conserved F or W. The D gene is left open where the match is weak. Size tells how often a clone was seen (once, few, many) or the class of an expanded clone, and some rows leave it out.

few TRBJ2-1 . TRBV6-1 TGTGCCAGCCCCGCTAGCCCTCGGGAGTACAATGAGCAGTTCTTC CASPASPREYNEQFF
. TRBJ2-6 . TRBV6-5 TGTGCCAGCAGTTACGGGGTGGGCGCCCCCGGGAGAAGGGCCAACGTCCTGACTTTC CASSYGVGAPGRRANVLTF
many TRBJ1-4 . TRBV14 TGTGCCAGCAGCACGGGACGGAATGAAAAACTGTTTTTT CASSTGRNEKLFF
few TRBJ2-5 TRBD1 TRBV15 TGTGCCACCAGCCCAGGGGGAGAGACCCAGTACTTC CATSPGGETQYF
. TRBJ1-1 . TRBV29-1 TGCAGCGTTGAGAGACACTTGAACACTGAAGCTTTCTTT CSVERHLNTEAFF
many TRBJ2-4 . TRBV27 TGTGCCAGCAGCCACCGGGACACAAACATTCAGTACTTC CASSHRDTNIQYF
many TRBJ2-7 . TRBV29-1 TGCAGCGCTGTAACGGCAGGGCCCTACGAGCAGTACTTC CSAVTAGPYEQYF
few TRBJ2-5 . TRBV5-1 TGCGCCAGCAGCTTGATTATCGCCGACGAGACCCAGTACTTC CASSLIIADETQYF
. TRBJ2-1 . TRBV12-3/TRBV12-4 TGTGCCAGCAGTTTGGACGGATCTCCCTACAATGAGCAGTTCTTC CASSLDGSPYNEQFF
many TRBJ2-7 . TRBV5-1 TGCGCCAGCAGCTTGGTAACAGGGTACGAGCAGTACTTC CASSLVTGYEQYF
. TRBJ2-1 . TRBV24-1 TGTGCCACCAGTGATGCCTGGGCCCACTCCTGGTACAATGAGCAGTTCTTC CATSDAWAHSWYNEQFF
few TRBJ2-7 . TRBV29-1 TGCAGCATCACGGGGGACAGTGCCTACGAGCAGTACTTC CSITGDSAYEQYF
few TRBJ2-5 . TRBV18 TGTGCCAGCTCACCGCTTCTTTCGCTTAAAGAGACCCAGTACTTC CASSPLLSLKETQYF
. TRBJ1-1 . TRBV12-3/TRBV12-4 TGTGCCAGCAGATTGGGTATTACTGAAGCTTTCTTT CASRLGITEAFF
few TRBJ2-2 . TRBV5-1 TGCGCCAGCAGCTTGGCGGCAGGACTTACCGGGGAGCTGTTTTTT CASSLAAGLTGELFF
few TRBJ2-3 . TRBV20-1 TGCAGTGCCCCGGCGACAGTAGGCACAGATACGCAGTATTTT CSAPATVGTDTQYF
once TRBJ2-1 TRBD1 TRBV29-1 TGCAGCCTAAAGACAGGGGGGAGAAATGAGCAGTTCTTC CSLKTGGRNEQFF
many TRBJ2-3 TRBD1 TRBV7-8 TGTGCCAGCAGCTTAGACGGGACAGGGGGCACAGATACGCAGTATTTT CASSLDGTGGTDTQYF
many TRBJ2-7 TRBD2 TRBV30 TGTGCCTGGAGGCCGGCGGCTAGCGGGTCCTACGAGCAGTACTTC CAWRPAASGSYEQYF
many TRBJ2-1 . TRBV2 TGTGCCAGCACCAACTCTCCCTACAATGAGCAGTTCTTC CASTNSPYNEQFF
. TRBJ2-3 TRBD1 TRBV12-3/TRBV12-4 TGTGCCAGCAGTTGGACAGGGGGCACAGATACGCAGTATTTT CASSWTGGTDTQYF
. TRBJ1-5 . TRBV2 TGTGCCAGCAGTACAGATTTTAGCAATCAGCCCCAGCATTTT CASSTDFSNQPQHF
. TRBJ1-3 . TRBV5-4 TGTGCCAGCCGGGACAACCAGTACTCTGGAAACACCATATATTTT CASRDNQYSGNTIYF
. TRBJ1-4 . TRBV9 TGTGCCAGCTCGGCCGACGGTGCAACTAATGAAAAACTGTTTTTT CASSADGATNEKLFF
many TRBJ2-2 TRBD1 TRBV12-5 TGTGCTAGTGGTACCGGGACAGTGAACACCGGGGAGCTGTTTTTT CASGTGTVNTGELFF
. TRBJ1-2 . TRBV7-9 TGTGCCAGCAGTTTAGAAGCCGTGGATGGCTACACCTTC CASSLEAVDGYTF